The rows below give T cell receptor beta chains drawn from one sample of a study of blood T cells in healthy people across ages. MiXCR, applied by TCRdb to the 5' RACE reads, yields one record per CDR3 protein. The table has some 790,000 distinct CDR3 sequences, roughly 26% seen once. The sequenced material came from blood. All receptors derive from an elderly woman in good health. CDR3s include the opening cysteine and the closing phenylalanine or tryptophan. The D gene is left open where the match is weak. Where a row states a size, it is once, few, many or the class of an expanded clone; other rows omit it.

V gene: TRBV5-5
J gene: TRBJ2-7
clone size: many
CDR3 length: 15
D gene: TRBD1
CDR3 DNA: TGTGCCAGCACCCTTGGTGGGACAGCTATATACGAGCAGTACTTC
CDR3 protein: CASTLGGTAIYEQYF

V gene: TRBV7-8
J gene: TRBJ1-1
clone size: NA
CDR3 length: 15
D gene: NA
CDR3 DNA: TGTGCCAGCAGCTCCTTCGGACGGCAGGTCACTGAAGCTTTCTTT
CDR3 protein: CASSSFGRQVTEAFF

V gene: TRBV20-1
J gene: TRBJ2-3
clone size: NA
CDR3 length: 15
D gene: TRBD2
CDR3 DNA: TGCAGTGCTAGCTCCCTAGCGGGTAGCACAGATACGCAGTATTTT
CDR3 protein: CSASSLAGSTDTQYF

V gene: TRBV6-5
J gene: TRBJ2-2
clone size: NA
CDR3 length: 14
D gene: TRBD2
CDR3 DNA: TGTGCCAGCAGTTACCGCGGGGGGGCCGGGGAGCTGTTTTTT
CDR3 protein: CASSYRGGAGELFF

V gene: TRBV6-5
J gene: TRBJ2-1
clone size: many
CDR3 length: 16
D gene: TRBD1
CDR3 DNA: TGTGCCAGCATCCCGAGGACGGGACAGGGTTTTCATGAGCAGTTCTTC
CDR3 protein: CASIPRTGQGFHEQFF

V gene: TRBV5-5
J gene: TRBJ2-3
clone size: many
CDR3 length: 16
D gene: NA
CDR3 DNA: TGTGCCAGCAGCCCGGGACAGCCGGGACTCCCGCTGCCACCGTATTTT
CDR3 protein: CASSPGQPGLPLPPYF

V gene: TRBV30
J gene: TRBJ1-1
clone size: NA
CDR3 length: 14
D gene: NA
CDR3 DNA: TGTGCCTGGGGCCCCCCAGGGGTGAACACTGAAGCTTTCTTT
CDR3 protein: CAWGPPGVNTEAFF

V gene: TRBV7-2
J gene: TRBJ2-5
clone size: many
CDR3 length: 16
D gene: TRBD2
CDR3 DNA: TGTGCCAGCAGCTACCCCGGGACCCGGGGGGGAGAGACCCAGTACTTC
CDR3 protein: CASSYPGTRGGETQYF

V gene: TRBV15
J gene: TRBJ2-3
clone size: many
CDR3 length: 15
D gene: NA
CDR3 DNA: TGTGCCACCAGCACCGTACTACTGGCGACAGATACGCAGTATTTT
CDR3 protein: CATSTVLLATDTQYF

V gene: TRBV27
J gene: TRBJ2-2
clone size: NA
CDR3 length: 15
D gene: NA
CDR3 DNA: TGTGCCAGCAGTTTAGGGTCGAGGAACACCGGGGAGCTGTTTTTT
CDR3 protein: CASSLGSRNTGELFF

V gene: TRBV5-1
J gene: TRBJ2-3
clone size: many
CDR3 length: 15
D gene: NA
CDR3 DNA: TGCGCCAGCAGCTTCCCGACAGCTAGCACAGATACGCAGTATTTT
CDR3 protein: CASSFPTASTDTQYF

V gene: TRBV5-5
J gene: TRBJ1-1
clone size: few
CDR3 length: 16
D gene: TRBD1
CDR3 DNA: TGTGCCAGCAGCCCGGGACAGGGAACGTTAAACACTGAAGCTTTCTTT
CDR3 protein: CASSPGQGTLNTEAFF

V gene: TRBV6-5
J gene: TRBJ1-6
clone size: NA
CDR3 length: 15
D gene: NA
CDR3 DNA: TGTGCCAGCAGTTACTCGGGGCAGCTTAATTCACCCCTCCACTTT
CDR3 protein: CASSYSGQLNSPLHF

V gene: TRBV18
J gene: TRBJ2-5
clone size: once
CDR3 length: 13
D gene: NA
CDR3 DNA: TGTGCCGGCTCACCGCAGGGGAGAGAGACCCAGTACTTC
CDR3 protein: CAGSPQGRETQYF

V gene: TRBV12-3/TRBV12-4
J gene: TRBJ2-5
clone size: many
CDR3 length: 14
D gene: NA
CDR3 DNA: TGTGCCAGCAGTATGGCCAACTACCAAGAGACCCAGTACTTC
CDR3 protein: CASSMANYQETQYF

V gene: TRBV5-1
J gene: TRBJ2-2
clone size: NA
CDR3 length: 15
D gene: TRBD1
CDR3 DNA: TGCGCCAGCAGCCCCGGACAGGGGTACACCGGGGAGCGGTTTTTT
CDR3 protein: CASSPGQGYTGERFF

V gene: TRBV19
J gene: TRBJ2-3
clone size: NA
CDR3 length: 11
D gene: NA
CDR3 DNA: TGTGCCAGTAGTATGGGAGATACGCAGTATTTT
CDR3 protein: CASSMGDTQYF

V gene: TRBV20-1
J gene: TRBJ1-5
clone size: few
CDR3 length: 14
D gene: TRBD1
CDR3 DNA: TGCAGTGTTACGGACAGGGTTAGCAATCAGCCCCAGCATTTT
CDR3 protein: CSVTDRVSNQPQHF

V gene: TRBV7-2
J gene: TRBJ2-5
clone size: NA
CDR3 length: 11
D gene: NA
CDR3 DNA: TGTGCCAGCAGCTTAGCCCGAACCCAGTACTTC
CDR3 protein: CASSLARTQYF

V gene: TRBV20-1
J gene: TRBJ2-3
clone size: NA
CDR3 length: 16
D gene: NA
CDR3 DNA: TGCAGTGCTTTCCTTTTCGGGGGCTCCACGGGGGATACGCAGTATTTT
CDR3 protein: CSAFLFGGSTGDTQYF

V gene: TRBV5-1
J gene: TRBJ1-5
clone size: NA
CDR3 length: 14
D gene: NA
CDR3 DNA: TGCGCCAGCAGCTTGGGGGGGGTAAGTCAGCCCCAGCATTTT
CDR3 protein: CASSLGGVSQPQHF

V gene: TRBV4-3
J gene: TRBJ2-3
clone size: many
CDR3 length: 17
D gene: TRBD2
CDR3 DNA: TGCGCCAGCAGCCAAGTCCCGACTAGCGGGGTAACAGATACGCAGTATTTT
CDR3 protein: CASSQVPTSGVTDTQYF

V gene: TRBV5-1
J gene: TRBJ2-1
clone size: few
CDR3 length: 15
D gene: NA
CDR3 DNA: TGCGCCAGCAGCTTGAGGACTGCGTACCAAGAGACCCAGTTCTTC
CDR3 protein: CASSLRTAYQETQFF

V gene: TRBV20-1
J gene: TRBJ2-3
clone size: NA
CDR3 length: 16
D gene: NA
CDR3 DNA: TGCAGTAGGGAGTCGGTACAGGGAATAAACTGGGATACGCAGTATTTT
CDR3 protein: CSRESVQGINWDTQYF

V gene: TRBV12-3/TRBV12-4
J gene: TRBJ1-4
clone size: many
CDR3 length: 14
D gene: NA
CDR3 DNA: TGTGCCAGCCGGCGGGGGCAGAATAATGAAAAACTGTTTTTT
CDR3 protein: CASRRGQNNEKLFF

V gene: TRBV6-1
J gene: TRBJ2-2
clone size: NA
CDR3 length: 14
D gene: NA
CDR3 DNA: TGTGCCAGCACCACAGGGTCGGGGACCGGGGAGCTGTTTTTT
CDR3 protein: CASTTGSGTGELFF

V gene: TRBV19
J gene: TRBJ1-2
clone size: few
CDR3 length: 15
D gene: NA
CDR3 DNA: TGTGCCAGTAGTATGTTGGAGAGAGGCTTCGGAGGCTACACCTTC
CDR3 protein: CASSMLERGFGGYTF

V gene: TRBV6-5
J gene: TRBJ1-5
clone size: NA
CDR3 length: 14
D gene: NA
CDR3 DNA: TGTGCCAGCAGGACAACAGGTAGCAATCAGCCCCAGCATTTT
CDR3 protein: CASRTTGSNQPQHF

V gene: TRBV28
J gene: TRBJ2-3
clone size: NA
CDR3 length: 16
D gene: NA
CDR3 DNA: TGTGCCAGCAGTTTATACGGGGGGCCGCTATCCTATACGCAGTATTTT
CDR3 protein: CASSLYGGPLSYTQYF

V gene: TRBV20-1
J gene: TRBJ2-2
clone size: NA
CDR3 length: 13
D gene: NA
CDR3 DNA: TGCAGTGCTCCGACAGTTTCGGCCGGGGAGCTGTTTTTT
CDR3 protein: CSAPTVSAGELFF

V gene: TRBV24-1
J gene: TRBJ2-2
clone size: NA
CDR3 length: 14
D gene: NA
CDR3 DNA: TGTGCCACCAGTGACCCAGGACACCCCGGGGAGCTGTTTTTT
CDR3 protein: CATSDPGHPGELFF

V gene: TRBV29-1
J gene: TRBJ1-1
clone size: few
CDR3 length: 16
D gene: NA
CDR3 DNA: TGCAGCGTTGAAGGGTCGTGGCTGGGGGCTCGAACTGAAGCTTTCTTT
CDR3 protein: CSVEGSWLGARTEAFF

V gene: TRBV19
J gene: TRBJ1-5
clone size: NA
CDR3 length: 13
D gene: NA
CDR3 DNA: TGTGCCAGTAGTGTAGCGGGGGCCCAGCCCCAGCATTTT
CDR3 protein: CASSVAGAQPQHF

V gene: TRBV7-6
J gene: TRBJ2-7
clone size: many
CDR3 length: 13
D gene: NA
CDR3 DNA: TGTGCCAGCAGCTTCGGGACGAACTACGAGCAGTACTTC
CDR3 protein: CASSFGTNYEQYF

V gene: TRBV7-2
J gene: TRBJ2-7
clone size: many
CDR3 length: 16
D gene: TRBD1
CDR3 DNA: TGTGCCAGCAGCTTAGGGGGACAGGGTTCGAACTACGAGCAGTACTTC
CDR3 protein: CASSLGGQGSNYEQYF

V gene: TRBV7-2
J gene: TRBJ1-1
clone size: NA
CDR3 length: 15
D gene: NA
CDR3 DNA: TGTGCCAGCAGCTTAGTGGTCCGGGTGAACACTGAAGCTTTCTTT
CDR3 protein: CASSLVVRVNTEAFF

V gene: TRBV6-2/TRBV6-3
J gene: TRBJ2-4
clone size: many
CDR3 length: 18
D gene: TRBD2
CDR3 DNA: TGTGCCAGCAGTTACTCGATCCCCTCGGTGGGGAGGGAAAACATTCAGTACTTC
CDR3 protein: CASSYSIPSVGRENIQYF